Listed here are 8 T cell receptor beta chains from one sample, sequenced in a study of blood T cell repertoires in COVID-19. Method: immunoSEQ multiplex PCR; TCRdb's copy keeps in-frame clones and lacks some. The sample contains almost 350,000 clones, 88% of which appear only once. Material: PBMCs or T cells enriched from blood (not recorded which). The receptors shown here come from a woman in her twenties or thirties who had been exposed to COVID-19.

This clone was recorded once. The chain uses TRBV4-2 and TRBJ2-5, with 12 bases identical to TRBD2. The trim removed 4 bases at V and 3 bases at J, leaving 6 bases unmatched. The CDR3 covers 16 residues. Germline CDR1 is LGHNA and CDR2 is YNFKEQ. The CDR3 reads CASSPLSSGREETQYF. The CDR3 DNA follows: TGTGCCAGCAGCCCCCTGTCTAGCGGGAGGGAAGAGACCCAGTACTTC.

The rearrangement uses TRBV6-5 and TRBJ1-6, with D possibly TRBD1 on 5 matching bases. This CDR3 has 15 residues. Per germline, CDR1 MNHEY and CDR2 SVGAGI. V shed 2 bases and J shed 7 bases, with 12 bases lying between them. The DNA for the CDR3 is TGTGCCAGCAGTTACGGGTCAGGGTACAATTCACCCCTCCACTTT. Its translation: CASSYGSGYNSPLHF.

The chain employs TRBV13 and TRBJ2-7, with a possible D match to TRBD2 (5 bases). Trimming removed 0 bases from V and 2 bases from J, with 8 bases in between. This CDR3 is 14 amino acids long. Germline V gene data show CDR1 as PRHDT and CDR2 as FYEKMQ (reference sequence). The CDR3 DNA is TGTGCCAGCAGCTTAGGCCTAGCAACCTACGAGCAGTACTTC. It encodes CASSLGLATYEQYF.

The CDR3 reads CASSQDGTGRVTGELFF. Written as DNA, the CDR3 is TGTGCCAGCAGCCAAGATGGGACAGGCCGCGTGACCGGGGAGCTGTTTTTT. This rearrangement joins TRBV4-2 to TRBJ2-2, with 8 positions matching TRBD1. The CDR3 extends over 17 amino acids. The V gene end was trimmed by 0 bases and the J gene end by 5 bases; junction bases not matched to a gene: 8. Per germline, CDR1 LGHNA and CDR2 YNFKEQ.

This clone was counted once. The genes are TRBV2 and TRBJ2-7; 9 bases fit TRBD1. Germline V gene sequence: CDR1 SNHLY, CDR2 FYNNEI. CDR3 size: 13 residues. The V segment lost 8 bases and the J segment 7 bases; nucleotides outside the gene matches: 9. The DNA for the CDR3 is TGTGCCAGCCCGGGACAGGGCTCTAGGGAGCAGTACTTC. This codes for CASPGQGSREQYF.

The chain carries TRBV7-6 and TRBJ2-2; 8 bases align to TRBD2. Germline V CDR1 and CDR2: SGHVS, FNYEAQ. The CDR3 length is 15 residues. V lost 3 bases to trimming and J lost 0 bases; unmatched junction nucleotides: 0. CDR3 DNA sequence: TGTGCCAGCAGCTTGGGACTAGCGAACACCGGGGAGCTGTTTTTT. This codes for CASSLGLANTGELFF.

This CDR3 is CATSDPWTGNGYTF. The CDR3 DNA sequence: TGTGCCACCAGTGACCCTTGGACAGGGAATGGCTACACCTTC. The chain links TRBV24-1 to TRBJ1-2; 8 nucleotides align to TRBD1. The germline gives CDR1 KGHDR, CDR2 SFDVKD. V lost 4 bases, J lost 6 bases, and 6 bases stayed unmatched. The CDR3 runs 14 residues.

The chain combines TRBV6-1 with TRBJ2-7; 7 nucleotides match TRBD1. Germline lookup yields CDR1 MNHNS and CDR2 SASEGT. V shed 3 bases and J 4 bases; nucleotides not matched to a gene: 9. This CDR3 contains 15 residues. The DNA of the CDR3 is TGTGCCAGCAGTGATACGGGACAGAACCTTTACGAGCAGTACTTC. Encoded protein: CASSDTGQNLYEQYF.